This passage covers 29 T cell receptor beta chains from one sample sequenced in a study of control samples from healthy donors and cancer patients. The table came from immunoSEQ multiplex PCR; TCRdb's copy has only in-frame clones and leaves some out. The data hold 45,000 to 70,000 clones, with around 90% observed a single time. The sequenced material came from PBMCs. The receptors were gathered from a man aged 30 to 39 with colorectal cancer.

This sequence joins TRBV6-5 and TRBJ2-5, with TRBD2 identical over 10 bases. Germline loops: CDR1 MNHEY, CDR2 SVGAGI. The CDR3 runs to 15 residues. Trimming cost V 9 bases and J 2 bases; bases outside gene matches: 9. CDR3 region: CASSVASGGQETQYF. In nucleotides, the CDR3 is TGTGCCAGTTCGGTTGCTAGCGGGGGACAAGAGACCCAGTACTTC.

The chain employs TRBV5-1 and TRBJ1-2; no reliable D call. Trimming pared 2 bases from V and 2 bases from J, leaving 13 bases between. Germline lookup yields CDR1 SGHRS and CDR2 YFSETQ. The CDR3 runs 15 residues. CDR3 nucleotides: TGCGCCAGCAGCTTAGGAAGGTTAGGCAACTATGGCTACACCTTC. This gives the protein CASSLGRLGNYGYTF.

The chain employs TRBV7-9 and TRBJ1-6, with 8 positions matching TRBD1. The germline gives CDR1 SEHNR, CDR2 FQNEAQ (reference sequence). This CDR3 has 13 residues. The V gene end was trimmed by 8 bases and the J gene end by 10 bases; junction bases not matched to a gene: 7. CDR3 protein: CASQTTGDSPLHF. CDR3 coding DNA: TGTGCCAGCCAGACGACAGGGGACTCACCCCTCCACTTT.

This chain uses TRBV4-3 with TRBJ1-3; TRBD1 agrees at 9 bases. Trimming removed 1 base from V and 2 bases from J; junction bases left unmatched: 3. CDR3 length equals 16 residues. CDR1 is LGHNA, CDR2 YSLEER, per germline. The CDR3 sequence is CASSQVGTGTGNTIYF. The DNA for the CDR3 is TGCGCCAGCAGCCAAGTGGGGACAGGGACTGGAAACACCATATATTTT.

V and J are TRBV6-1 and TRBJ1-6, with D perhaps TRBD1 (6 bases). The ends were cut back, 3 bases at V and 7 bases at J, with 13 bases in the middle. The V gene's germline CDR1 is MNHNS and CDR2 SASEGT. The CDR3 is made up of 15 amino acids. This chain's CDR3 is CASSEIQGSNSPLHF. The CDR3 DNA sequence: TGTGCCAGCAGTGAGATACAGGGTAGCAATTCACCCCTCCACTTT.

This chain uses TRBV9 with TRBJ1-3; D is undetermined. The V and J ends lost 1 base and 0 bases respectively, with 20 bases between them. The V gene's germline CDR1 is SGDLS and CDR2 YYNGEE. The CDR3 totals 19 residues. This CDR3 is CASSVYPRRTSHSGNTIYF. For the CDR3, the DNA is TGTGCCAGCAGCGTATACCCCCGAAGGACTTCCCACTCTGGAAACACCATATATTTT.

V usage is TRBV7-2 and J usage is TRBJ2-7; 7 positions agree with TRBD1. Trimming took 3 bases from V and 5 from J; bases not matched to a gene: 7. CDR3 size: 14 residues. From germline, CDR1 is SGHTA and CDR2 FQGNSA. CDR3 amino acids: CASSFFDRAHEQYF. For the CDR3, the DNA is TGTGCCAGCAGCTTCTTCGACAGGGCACACGAGCAGTACTTC.

The gene calls are TRBV13 and TRBJ1-1; D not certain. V shed 4 bases and J shed 3 bases, with 12 bases lying between them. The CDR3 runs 14 residues. CDR1 and CDR2 (germline): PRHDT, FYEKMQ (reference sequence). Written as DNA, the CDR3 is TGTGCCAGCAGCTCTTCATCAGGTTACACTGAAGCTTTCTTT. Translated, it gives CASSSSSGYTEAFF.

The V call is TRBV19, the J call TRBJ1-2; D is ambiguous. V lost 1 base, J lost 5 bases, and 11 bases lay in between. The CDR3 is 14 residues long. Germline lookup yields CDR1 LNHDA and CDR2 SQIVND (reference sequence). The CDR3 is CASSIGEVTYGYTF. CDR3 sequence (DNA): TGTGCCAGTAGTATAGGAGAGGTGACGTATGGCTACACCTTC.

The V and J genes are TRBV7-9 and TRBJ1-6; D call uncertain. The CDR3 has 15 residues. Trimming pared 0 bases from V and 7 bases from J, leaving 10 bases between. The germline V gene has CDR1 SEHNR and CDR2 FQNEAQ (reference sequence). The CDR3 is CASSLAWATNSPLHF. The CDR3 region has the DNA TGTGCCAGCAGCTTAGCATGGGCTACCAATTCACCCCTCCACTTT.

V and J are TRBV19 and TRBJ2-3; TRBD1 matches 8 bases. The junction had 5 bases not matched to a gene; V was cut back by 4 bases and J by 5 bases. CDR3 length: 14 amino acids. Germline assignment: CDR1 LNHDA and CDR2 SQIVND (reference sequence). CDR3 in amino acids: CASSTPDRGDTQYF. The CDR3 DNA reads TGTGCCAGTAGTACTCCAGACAGGGGAGATACGCAGTATTTT.

This clone has just one count. This chain joins TRBV30 and TRBJ2-5; D is unclear. Germline V CDR1 and CDR2: GTSNPN, SVGIG (reference sequence). The V end was cut by 0 bases, the J end by 5 bases, with 10 bases between. The CDR3 length is 13 residues. CDR3 amino acids: CAWSVRTMETQYF. CDR3 nucleotides: TGTGCCTGGAGTGTACGAACTATGGAGACCCAGTACTTC.

The J gene is TRBJ1-2, the V gene TRBV3-1 (or the pseudogene TRBV3-2), with D maybe TRBD1 (6 bases). The V and J ends lost 0 bases and 5 bases respectively, with 16 bases between them. The CDR3 has 16 residues. The germline V gene encodes CDR1 LGHDT and CDR2 YNNKEL (reference sequence). In DNA form, the CDR3 reads TGTGCCAGCAGCCAAGATTGGCAGGGGCGCAGGTATGGCTACACCTTC. It is translated as CASSQDWQGRRYGYTF.

The chain carries TRBV12-3 or TRBV12-4 and TRBJ2-1; tentative D call: TRBD1 (6 bases). The CDR3 is 13 amino acids. The germline V and J ends were trimmed by 7 bases and 4 bases, with 11 bases remaining between them. CDR3 amino acids: CASTWGLYNEQFF. DNA for the CDR3: TGTGCCAGCACCTGGGGGCTTTACAATGAGCAGTTCTTC.

V and J are TRBV12-3 or TRBV12-4 and TRBJ1-3; no firm D call. The CDR3 is 12 amino acids. Between the trimmed V and J ends, which lost 1 base and 3 bases, there was a span of 1 base. DNA of the CDR3: TGTGCCAGCAGTTTAGGTGGAAACACCATATATTTT. It specifies CASSLGGNTIYF.

The chain uses TRBV12-3 or TRBV12-4 and TRBJ1-1; D not resolved. The V gene lost 5 bases and the J gene lost 1 base, with 8 bases spanning the gap. The CDR3 is made up of 13 amino acids. CDR3 protein: CASSTMGNTEAFF. CDR3 sequence (DNA): TGTGCCAGCAGTACCATGGGGAACACTGAAGCTTTCTTT.

The V gene is TRBV5-6, the J gene TRBJ1-4, with a weak D call TRBD1 (6 bases). V gave up 2 bases and J gave up 2 bases, with 22 bases separating them. Germline V gene data show CDR1 as SGHDT and CDR2 as YYEEEE. The CDR3 sequence is 19 residues long. For the CDR3, the DNA is TGTGCCAGCAGCTTATCCTCGGGACATGCCCCGTTCACTAATGAAAAACTGTTTTTT. This encodes CASSLSSGHAPFTNEKLFF.

The chain couples TRBV10-3 to TRBJ2-1, with 13 positions matching TRBD2. CDR3 size: 15 residues. In germline, CDR1 is ENHRY, CDR2 SYGVKD. The ends lost 4 bases at V and 8 bases at J; junction bases unmatched: 5. CDR3 sequence reads: CAISGGTSGADEQFF. CDR3 DNA: TGTGCCATCAGTGGGGGGACTAGCGGGGCGGATGAGCAGTTCTTC.

This clone was seen a few times. The V and J genes are TRBV18 and TRBJ1-2, with 9 nucleotides matching TRBD1. The CDR3 runs 16 residues. V lost 1 base, J lost 2 bases, and 5 bases stayed unmatched. The germline gives CDR1 KGHSH, CDR2 LQKENI. The DNA for the CDR3 is TGTGCCAGCTCACCACAACCCGGGACAGGGAACTATGGCTACACCTTC. Residues: CASSPQPGTGNYGYTF.

The rearrangement joins TRBV5-6 to TRBJ2-2, with 10 bases fitting TRBD1. The germline V gene has CDR1 SGHDT and CDR2 YYEEEE. The CDR3 runs 17 residues. V shed 2 bases, J shed 5 bases, and the junction held 9 bases outside the gene matches. The CDR3 sequence: CASSFRQGALGTGELFF. The CDR3 nucleotides are TGTGCCAGCAGCTTTCGACAGGGGGCTTTGGGAACCGGGGAGCTGTTTTTT.

The chain has TRBV19 and TRBJ2-7; 7 nucleotides match TRBD1. This CDR3 region has 14 residues. V dropped 3 bases and J dropped 3; count of bases not matched to a gene: 5. Germline-derived CDR1 and CDR2 are LNHDA and SQIVND (reference sequence). The CDR3 loop is CASSMGDRNYEQYF. DNA of the CDR3: TGTGCCAGTAGTATGGGGGACAGAAACTACGAGCAGTACTTC.

V and J are TRBV24-1 and TRBJ2-5; D remains ambiguous. Germline V gene lookup returns CDR1 KGHDR and CDR2 SFDVKD. The CDR3 contains 9 residues. Trimming pared 9 bases from V and 5 bases from J, leaving 3 bases between. The CDR3 reads CATRETQYF. CDR3 in DNA: TGTGCCACCCGGGAGACCCAGTACTTC.

This sequence joins TRBV3-1 (or the pseudogene TRBV3-2) and TRBJ1-1, with D unclear. The CDR3 loop spans 12 amino acids. V lost 4 bases and J lost 4, with 7 bases in between. Per germline, CDR1 LGHDT and CDR2 YNNKEL (reference sequence). This CDR3 reads CASSRPGTEAFF. The CDR3 DNA is TGTGCCAGCAGCCGCCCTGGCACTGAAGCTTTCTTT.

In its sample, this clone was seen once. This rearrangement joins TRBV10-1 to TRBJ2-2; D not resolved. V dropped 0 bases and J dropped 1 base, with 6 bases sitting between them. Germline-derived CDR1 and CDR2 are WNHNN and SYGVQD (reference sequence). CDR3 length: 15 amino acids. The CDR3 nucleotides are TGCGCCAGCAGTGAGTCTGCAGGGAACACCGGGGAGCTGTTTTTT. It specifies CASSESAGNTGELFF.

J is TRBJ1-2 and V is TRBV19; D might be TRBD1 (6 bases). CDR3 length equals 15 residues. Germline CDR1 and CDR2: LNHDA and SQIVND (reference sequence). Deletions cut 5 bases from V and 3 bases from J, with 16 bases between. Here the CDR3 reads CASSSGTRAHYGYTF. DNA of the CDR3: TGTGCCAGTAGTTCCGGGACAAGGGCTCACTATGGCTACACCTTC.

The V and J genes are TRBV5-1 and TRBJ2-4, with unresolved D. The germline V gene has CDR1 SGHRS and CDR2 YFSETQ. CDR3 length equals 14 residues. V lost 4 bases, J lost 1 base, and 9 bases lay in between. CDR3 nucleotide sequence: TGCGCCAGCAGCGCAGGCTCTGCCAAAAACATTCAGTACTTC. It encodes CASSAGSAKNIQYF.

The chain uses TRBV12-3 or TRBV12-4 and TRBJ1-2; weak D call: TRBD1 (6 bases). The CDR3 has 12 residues. Trimming removed 8 bases at V and 8 bases at J, with 15 bases between. CDR3 in amino acids: CASLQGGRGYTF. The CDR3 DNA reads as TGTGCCAGCCTCCAAGGGGGTCGGGGCTACACCTTC.

The rearrangement links TRBV29-1 to TRBJ2-2; TRBD2 is a possible D gene (5 bases). From germline, CDR1 is SQVTM and CDR2 ANQGSEA. Trimming removed 3 bases from V and 1 base from J, with 6 bases in between. The CDR3 has 13 residues. This CDR3 is CSVDRGNTGELFF. CDR3 in DNA: TGCAGCGTTGACCGGGGGAACACCGGGGAGCTGTTTTTT.

The chain joins TRBV3-1 (or the pseudogene TRBV3-2) to TRBJ1-6; maybe TRBD1 (5 bases). This CDR3 spans 16 amino acids. The germline V gene has CDR1 LGHDT and CDR2 YNNKEL (reference sequence). The V end was cut by 0 bases, the J end by 8 bases, with 14 bases between. In DNA form, the CDR3 reads TGTGCCAGCAGCCAAGATGAAGTCGGGGGGGATTCACCCCTCCACTTT. This translates into CASSQDEVGGDSPLHF.